The 32 T cell receptor beta chains reported below all come from one sample, sequenced in a study of human thymus T cells. Only in-frame clones appear in the TCRdb table, and some are missing; sequencing was by immunoSEQ multiplex PCR. This sample carries some 44,000 clones, 95% of them seen once, and the ten largest clones take approximately 0.18%. Sequences were obtained from blood. The receptors come from a girl under three years old with a congenital heart defect but otherwise immunologically healthy.

This clone was recorded once. The V gene is TRBV10-3, the J gene TRBJ2-1, with no clear D. V shed 5 bases and J shed 8 bases, with 13 bases lying between them. Germline V CDR1 and CDR2: ENHRY, SYGVKD. This CDR3 is built from 13 residues. Here the CDR3 reads CAISPAPGDEQFF. CDR3 sequence (DNA): TGTGCCATCAGTCCGGCCCCGGGTGATGAGCAGTTCTTC.

The chain uses TRBV5-5 and TRBJ2-7; 9 bases map to TRBD2. This CDR3 region has 14 residues. Trimming at V came to 2 bases and at J to 5 bases, leaving 5 bases not matched to a gene. Germline CDR1 and CDR2: SGHKS and YYEKEE (reference sequence). CDR3 DNA: TGTGCCAGCAGCTTCCGGACTAGCGTTGACGAGCAGTACTTC. Its translation: CASSFRTSVDEQYF.

This sequence joins TRBV9 and TRBJ1-2, with 9 bases matching TRBD1. The CDR3 spans 15 residues. Germline-derived CDR1 and CDR2 are SGDLS and YYNGEE. Trimming took 0 bases from V and 3 from J; bases not matched to a gene: 3. The CDR3 protein is CASSVGTGGYYGYTF. The CDR3 DNA sequence: TGTGCCAGCAGCGTAGGAACAGGGGGCTACTATGGCTACACCTTC.

This clone was observed once. The chain recombines TRBV6-5 with TRBJ1-1; D uncertain. CDR1 and CDR2 (germline): MNHEY, SVGAGI. Trimming stripped 0 bases from V and 10 bases from J, with 12 bases between. This CDR3 has 13 residues. DNA for the CDR3: TGTGCCAGCAGTTACTCCCCGACCTTCGGAGCTTTCTTT. Translating it yields CASSYSPTFGAFF.

The gene calls are TRBV25-1 and TRBJ2-7; 8 positions match TRBD1. This CDR3 comprises 15 residues. Per germline, CDR1 MGHDK and CDR2 SYGVNS. V gave up 10 bases and J gave up 11 bases; unmatched junction bases: 22. The CDR3 nucleotides read TGTGCCACTCTCGAGATGGCAGGGGGCCTCGTCGGTAAGTACTTC. Translating it yields CATLEMAGGLVGKYF.

This chain links TRBV28 with TRBJ1-4, with unresolved D. The germline gives CDR1 MDHEN, CDR2 SYDVKM. V lost 5 bases and J 8 bases, leaving 15 bases between the germline ends. CDR3 length: 14 amino acids. The CDR3 DNA is TGTGCCAGCAGTCCCTTAGGATCGTACGAAAAACTGTTTTTT. Protein product: CASSPLGSYEKLFF.

J is TRBJ2-7 and V is TRBV14, with D possibly TRBD1 on 6 matching bases. This CDR3 has 13 amino acids. Trimming shortened V by 5 bases and J by 3 bases, and 11 bases separated the two germline ends. In germline, CDR1 is SGHDN, CDR2 FVKESK. The CDR3 DNA is TGTGCCAGCAGCTCCCGGACAGACTACGAGCAGTACTTC. Its protein product is CASSSRTDYEQYF.

The J gene is TRBJ2-7, the V gene TRBV2, with D tentatively TRBD1 or TRBD2 (5 bases each). The CDR3 consists of 15 residues. Trimming pared 5 bases from V and 0 bases from J, leaving 14 bases between. From germline, CDR1 is SNHLY and CDR2 FYNNEI. In nucleotides, the CDR3 is TGTGCCAGCAGTCTCTTCCGGGACGGCTCCTACGAGCAGTACTTC. Translating it yields CASSLFRDGSYEQYF.

The gene calls are TRBV5-1 and TRBJ2-1, with D possibly matching TRBD1 (5 bases). With 5 bases removed from V and 6 bases from J, the gap between germline ends came to 24 bases. The CDR3 covers 17 residues. CDR1 and CDR2 (germline): SGHRS, YFSETQ. CDR3 sequence reads: CASSGARSPALINEQFF. The CDR3 DNA sequence: TGCGCCAGCAGTGGGGCTCGCTCGCCCGCCCTAATCAATGAGCAGTTCTTC.

This clone is labeled medium-sized (0.01 to 0.1%). The rearrangement uses TRBV11-2 and TRBJ2-2, with D unresolved. V was pared by 3 bases and J by 6 bases, with 11 bases between. In germline, CDR1 is SGHAT, CDR2 FQNNGV. The CDR3 covers 14 residues. CDR3 amino acids: CASSFLRSSGELFF. The DNA of the CDR3 is TGTGCCAGCAGCTTTTTACGTAGTTCCGGGGAGCTGTTTTTT.

The chain employs TRBV28 and TRBJ1-1; D not certain. The CDR3 is 14 residues long. Trimming removed 4 bases from V and 2 bases from J, with 11 bases in between. Germline V CDR1 and CDR2: MDHEN, SYDVKM. DNA for the CDR3: TGTGCCAGCAGTTACCCCGGCCTAAACACTGAAGCTTTCTTT. Its translation is CASSYPGLNTEAFF.

This rearrangement joins TRBV6-6 to TRBJ1-5; D gene unclear. The germline gives CDR1 MNHNY, CDR2 SVGAGI (reference sequence). V shed 2 bases and J shed 1 base, with 3 bases lying between them. CDR3 length: 13 residues. CDR3 bases: TGTGCCAGCAGTTACGGAAGCAATCAGCCCCAGCATTTT. Its protein product is CASSYGSNQPQHF.

The rearrangement uses TRBV11-3 and TRBJ2-3, with 13 positions matching TRBD2. CDR3 length: 16 residues. The ends lost 5 bases at V and 4 bases at J; junction bases unmatched: 6. Germline-derived CDR1 and CDR2 are SGHNT and YENEEA. The DNA of the CDR3 is TGTGCCAGCAGCCCCGGACTAGCGGGAGCTGCAGATACGCAGTATTTT. It translates to CASSPGLAGAADTQYF.

The gene calls are TRBV27 and TRBJ1-2; tentatively, D is TRBD1 (5 bases). The CDR3 sequence is 13 residues long. The V end was cut by 5 bases, the J end by 5 bases, with 12 bases between. In germline, CDR1 is MNHEY, CDR2 SMNVEV (reference sequence). The CDR3 loop reads CASSRGGGYGYTF. The CDR3, as DNA: TGTGCCAGCAGTCGGGGCGGGGGATATGGCTACACCTTC.

The table lists this clone with a count of one. The chain is built from TRBV5-1 and TRBJ2-3, with a weak D call TRBD2 (5 bases). V was trimmed by 8 bases and J by 2 bases, leaving 15 bases between them. The length of the CDR3 is 14 residues. Germline V gene sequence: CDR1 SGHRS, CDR2 YFSETQ. CDR3 amino acids: CASTRSGDTDTQYF. Here the CDR3 DNA reads TGCGCCAGTACGCGTTCCGGGGACACAGATACGCAGTATTTT.

In DNA form, the CDR3 reads TGTGCCAGCAGCTTGGGGAGAGGGGACACTGAAGCTTTCTTT. It translates to CASSLGRGDTEAFF. The chain carries TRBV5-8 and TRBJ1-1, with D possibly TRBD1 on 5 matching bases. The CDR3 spans 14 residues. V lost 0 bases and J 3 bases, leaving 9 bases between the germline ends. Germline V gene data show CDR1 as SGHTS and CDR2 as YDEGEE.

This clone occurred once. The V call is TRBV10-2, the J call TRBJ2-1; 13 bases match TRBD2. CDR3 length equals 22 residues. The trim removed 8 bases at V and 0 bases at J, leaving 22 bases unmatched. The germline V gene has CDR1 WSHSY and CDR2 SAAADI. Written as DNA, the CDR3 is TGCGCCAGCCTTTCCCCCCCTTCGCCCGGGACTAGCGGGGATAGCTCCTACAATGAGCAGTTCTTC. This gives the protein CASLSPPSPGTSGDSSYNEQFF.

In nucleotides, the CDR3 is TGTGCCATCAGGGCCCCGGCGGGGAGCCTGTCTGGCTACACCTTC. Translation: CAIRAPAGSLSGYTF. The J gene is TRBJ1-2, the V gene TRBV10-3; D is unresolved. V gave up 6 bases and J gave up 7 bases, with 21 bases separating them. This CDR3 is 15 amino acids long. The germline gives CDR1 ENHRY, CDR2 SYGVKD.

The chain employs TRBV5-6 and TRBJ2-7; D is unresolved. The CDR3 is 16 amino acids. The germline V and J ends were trimmed by 3 bases and 2 bases, with 18 bases remaining between them. From germline, CDR1 is SGHDT and CDR2 YYEEEE. The CDR3: CASSYFIGQLPYEQYF. The CDR3, as DNA: TGTGCCAGCAGCTACTTTATAGGGCAACTCCCCTACGAGCAGTACTTC.

CDR3 nucleotides: TGTGCCAGCAGCCAAGATACCCATGGGGACTATGGCTACACCTTC. As protein: CASSQDTHGDYGYTF. The chain recombines TRBV4-2 with TRBJ1-2; no clear D. Germline CDR1 reads LGHNA; CDR2 reads YNFKEQ. This CDR3 is built from 15 residues. Trimming stripped 0 bases from V and 3 bases from J, with 11 bases between.

This sequence joins TRBV28 and TRBJ1-5; no clear D. The ends were cut back, 2 bases at V and 5 bases at J, with 7 bases in the middle. This CDR3 region has 13 residues. In germline, CDR1 is MDHEN, CDR2 SYDVKM. In DNA form, the CDR3 reads TGTGCCAGCAGTTTAAGCCTTTATCAGCCCCAGCATTTT. The encoded protein is CASSLSLYQPQHF.

This clone was observed a single time. This sequence joins TRBV23-1 and TRBJ2-7; D possibly uses TRBD1 or TRBD2 (5 bases each). TRBV23-1 is reported as an ORF; its role is uncertain. V shed 4 bases and J shed 7 bases, with 20 bases lying between them. The CDR3 loop spans 15 amino acids. The CDR3 is CASSPRTDNTGEQYF. The CDR3 coding sequence is TGCGCCAGCAGTCCCAGGACGGACAATACGGGGGAGCAGTACTTC.

This clone was observed once. The rearrangement links TRBV7-8 to TRBJ2-1, with 7 bases identical to TRBD1. The germline CDR1 and CDR2 sequences are SGHVS and FQNEAQ. The CDR3 is 17 amino acids. The V segment lost 5 bases and the J segment 0 bases; nucleotides outside the gene matches: 10. This CDR3 is CASSRRRGQRSYNEQFF. CDR3 coding DNA: TGTGCCAGCAGCCGCAGACGGGGACAGCGCTCCTACAATGAGCAGTTCTTC.

This rearrangement joins TRBV19 to TRBJ1-5; TRBD1 is a possible D gene (6 bases). This CDR3 contains 16 residues. Trimming left V 2 bases short and J 4 bases short, with 15 bases between. Germline lookup yields CDR1 LNHDA and CDR2 SQIVND (reference sequence). CDR3 bases: TGTGCCAGTAGTATACCGACAGGACCGTGGAATCAGCCCCAGCATTTT. It is translated as CASSIPTGPWNQPQHF. The whole variable domain, remainder taken from reference TRBV19 and TRBJ1-5, is DGGITQSPKYLFRKEGQNVTLSCEQNLNHDAMYWYRQDPGQGLRLIYYSQIVNDFQKGDIAEGYSVSREKKESFPLTVTSAQKNPTAFYLCASSIPTGPWNQPQHFGDGTRLSIL.

The sample holds one count of this clone. The CDR3 nucleotides are TGTGCCAGCAGCTTGGGGGCCTACGAGCAGTACTTC. Translation gives CASSLGAYEQYF. This chain joins TRBV5-6 and TRBJ2-7; D is ambiguous. Germline CDR1 SGHDT, CDR2 YYEEEE. The CDR3 spans 12 residues. Between the trimmed V and J ends, which lost 0 bases and 2 bases, there was a span of 3 bases.

The rearrangement joins TRBV30 to TRBJ2-5, with TRBD2 as a possible D gene (6 bases). With 3 bases removed from V and 4 bases from J, the gap between germline ends came to 9 bases. Germline values: CDR1 GTSNPN, CDR2 SVGIG (reference sequence). This CDR3 region has 12 residues. The CDR3, as DNA: TGTGCCTGGAGGGTGGGAGGAGAGACCCAGTACTTC. This codes for CAWRVGGETQYF.

The CDR3 spells CASSLTGGDYTDTQYF. The CDR3 DNA reads as TGCGCCAGCAGCTTAACGGGAGGGGATTACACAGATACGCAGTATTTT. The gene calls are TRBV5-1 and TRBJ2-3; 8 bases match TRBD2. V gave up 2 bases and J gave up 2 bases; unmatched junction bases: 7. CDR1 and CDR2 from the germline V gene are SGHRS and YFSETQ. The CDR3 contains 16 residues.

The CDR3 DNA follows: TGTGCCAGCAGCCCGGTACTAGCGGGAGGTTTAAGGGGGGAGACCCAGTACTTC. Translated, it gives CASSPVLAGGLRGETQYF. The gene calls are TRBV7-2 and TRBJ2-5, with TRBD2 identical over 12 bases. Looked up from germline, CDR1 is SGHTA and CDR2 is FQGNSA. Unmatched junction bases numbered 15, after V lost 5 bases and J lost 5 bases. The CDR3 has 18 amino acids.

The chain carries TRBV7-3 and TRBJ1-2, with D perhaps TRBD1 (6 bases). V lost 0 bases, J lost 4 bases, and 12 bases lay in between. The V gene's germline CDR1 is SGHTA and CDR2 FQGTGA. This CDR3 contains 15 residues. The CDR3 region has the DNA TGTGCCAGCAGCTTAACGAAGACAGGACCCTATGGCTACACCTTC. Translation: CASSLTKTGPYGYTF.

The chain has TRBV7-2 and TRBJ2-4; TRBD1 might be the D (6 bases). The CDR3 covers 16 residues. CDR1 and CDR2 (germline): SGHTA, FQGNSA. The V and J ends lost 4 bases and 0 bases respectively, with 13 bases between them. The CDR3 sequence: CASSSQGPLAKNIQYF. DNA of the CDR3: TGTGCCAGCAGCTCACAGGGACCACTAGCCAAAAACATTCAGTACTTC.

The chain has TRBV2 and TRBJ1-1, with D hard to call. V dropped 1 base and J dropped 2 bases, with 11 bases sitting between them. The CDR3 length is 15 residues. Germline CDR1 reads SNHLY; CDR2 reads FYNNEI. The CDR3 here is CASSEVGIINTEAFF. In DNA, the CDR3 is TGTGCCAGCAGTGAAGTGGGGATTATTAACACTGAAGCTTTCTTT.

For the CDR3, the DNA is TGCGCCAGCAGCCAAGAGGGTCCAGGGGCGGGAAACACCATATATTTT. It codes for CASSQEGPGAGNTIYF. J is TRBJ1-3 and V is TRBV4-3; maybe TRBD1 (6 bases). This CDR3 is 16 amino acids long. Germline assignment: CDR1 LGHNA and CDR2 YSLEER. Trimming took off 0 bases at V and 4 bases at J, with 13 bases between the two ends.